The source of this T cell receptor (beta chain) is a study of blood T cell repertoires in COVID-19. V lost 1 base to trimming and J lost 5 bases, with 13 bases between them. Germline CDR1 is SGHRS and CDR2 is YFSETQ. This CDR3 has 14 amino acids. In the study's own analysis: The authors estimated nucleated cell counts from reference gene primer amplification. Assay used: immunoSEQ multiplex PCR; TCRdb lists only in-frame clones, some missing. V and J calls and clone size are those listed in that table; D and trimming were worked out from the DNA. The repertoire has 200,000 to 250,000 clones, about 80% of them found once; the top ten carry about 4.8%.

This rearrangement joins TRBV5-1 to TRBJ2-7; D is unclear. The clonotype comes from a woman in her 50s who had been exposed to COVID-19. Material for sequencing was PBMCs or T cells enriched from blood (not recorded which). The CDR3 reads CASSLPTVLNEQYF. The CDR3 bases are TGCGCCAGCAGCTTGCCTACCGTCCTGAACGAGCAGTACTTC.